The 8 T cell receptor beta chains below were found in one sample sequenced in a study of regulatory T cells in long-lasting Graves disease. Combining iRepertoire HTBI primers with Arm-PCR of CDR3 regions, the authors built TCR beta libraries. MiXCR, applied by TCRdb to the multiplex PCR reads, yields one record per CDR3 protein. The sample has about 290,000 distinct CDR3 sequences, roughly a fifth seen once. The time point here: persistent/refractory GD, antithyroid drugs over 5 years with positive TRAb. Construction of the TCR library relied on RNA isolated from PBMCs. This sample comprised peripheral blood mononuclear cells (PBMCs), obtained when the disease was refractory, from a patient treated with antithyroid drugs. These receptors originate from a female donor with Graves disease.

This clonotype was counted at least ten times. The chain is built from TRBV2 and TRBJ2-7, with 9 bases aligning to TRBD2. The CDR3 length is 15 residues. Germline lookup yields CDR1 SNHLY and CDR2 FYNNEI. J gave up 3 bases and V 6 bases, and 9 bases lay outside the gene matches. The CDR3 nucleotides read TGTGCCAGCAGCAAACCGGGACTAGCCCACTACGAGCAGTACTTC. It is translated as CASSKPGLAHYEQYF.

This clonotype was detected only a few times. The V and J genes are TRBV4-3 and TRBJ1-1; D not certain. V lost 0 bases to trimming and J lost 6 bases, with 17 bases between them. Germline CDR1 and CDR2: LGHNA and YSLEER. The CDR3 is made up of 16 amino acids. CDR3 region: CASSQERAGLSAEAFF. For the CDR3, the DNA is TGCGCCAGCAGCCAAGAACGGGCGGGTTTGAGCGCTGAAGCTTTCTTT.

J is TRBJ1-2 and V is TRBV5-1; D is undetermined. The V gene's germline CDR1 is SGHRS and CDR2 YFSETQ. This CDR3 contains 16 residues. Trimming removed 1 base from V and 1 base from J, with 14 bases in between. This chain's CDR3 is CASSLLFLSVNYGYTF. The CDR3 DNA reads TGCGCCAGCAGCTTGTTATTTTTATCGGTTAACTATGGCTACACCTTC.

The V gene is TRBV10-3, the J gene TRBJ1-1, with a tentative D call TRBD1 (6 bases). Trimming took off 0 bases at V and 1 base at J, with 18 bases between the two ends. This CDR3 has 18 amino acids. CDR1 and CDR2 from the germline V gene are ENHRY and SYGVKD. In DNA, the CDR3 is TGTGCCATCAGTGAGTCTAACAGGGTCGGTCAGGGGAACACTGAAGCTTTCTTT. It is translated as CAISESNRVGQGNTEAFF.

V usage is TRBV11-2 and J usage is TRBJ2-3, with 8 bases that match TRBD1. CDR1 is SGHAT and CDR2 is FQNNGV in the germline V gene. V was pared by 1 base and J by 4 bases, with 4 bases of the junction left unmatched. This CDR3 region has 15 residues. The CDR3 spells CASSLGRGRSDTQYF. In nucleotides, the CDR3 is TGTGCCAGCAGCTTAGGCAGGGGGCGGTCAGATACGCAGTATTTT.

This clonotype was detected many times. The chain recombines TRBV30 with TRBJ2-7; 8 bases line up with TRBD2. Trimming removed 2 bases from V and 7 bases from J; junction bases left unmatched: 7. This CDR3 is 13 amino acids long. The V gene's germline CDR1 is GTSNPN and CDR2 SVGIG (reference sequence). CDR3 coding DNA: TGTGCCTGGAGTATGGCGGGAGGTGGAGAGCAGTACTTC. The encoded protein is CAWSMAGGGEQYF.

J is TRBJ2-5 and V is TRBV19; D is possibly TRBD1 or TRBD2 (6 bases each). The length of the CDR3 is 16 residues. Per germline, CDR1 LNHDA and CDR2 SQIVND (reference sequence). Between the trimmed V and J ends, which lost 4 bases and 4 bases, there was a span of 19 bases. The CDR3 protein is CASSRNEGGRGETQYF. CDR3 coding DNA: TGTGCCAGTAGTAGAAACGAGGGGGGCCGTGGAGAGACCCAGTACTTC. Together with reference TRBV19 and TRBJ2-5, the CDR3 gives the full variable domain: DGGITQSPKYLFRKEGQNVTLSCEQNLNHDAMYWYRQDPGQGLRLIYYSQIVNDFQKGDIAEGYSVSREKKESFPLTVTSAQKNPTAFYLCASSRNEGGRGETQYFGPGTRLLVL.

This clonotype has only a few counts. J is TRBJ2-7 and V is TRBV10-3; TRBD1 agrees at 8 bases. Germline assignment: CDR1 ENHRY and CDR2 SYGVKD. The trim removed 6 bases at V and 4 bases at J, leaving 8 bases unmatched. CDR3 size: 14 residues. CDR3 amino acids: CAIRRQGSTYEQYF. The CDR3 nucleotides are TGTGCCATCAGGCGACAGGGGAGCACGTACGAGCAGTACTTC.